The clone carrying this T cell receptor beta chain was counted a single time. Profiled with immunoSEQ multiplex PCR; TCRdb holds only in-frame clones, not every one. Of 200,000 to 250,000 clones in the sample, 85% to 90% were seen once. The CDR3 sequence is 12 residues long. V dropped 0 bases and J dropped 7 bases, with 7 bases sitting between them. Germline V lookup: CDR1 SQVTM, CDR2 ANQGSEA. These data belong to a study of blood T cell repertoires in COVID-19. The chain couples TRBV29-1 to TRBJ2-1; D remains unclear. The clonotype comes from a woman in her 50s with COVID-19, enrolled during active disease. Sequences were obtained from peripheral blood. Here the CDR3 DNA reads TGCAGCGTTGAAGATTCAGGTAATGAGCAGTTCTTC. As protein: CSVEDSGNEQFF.